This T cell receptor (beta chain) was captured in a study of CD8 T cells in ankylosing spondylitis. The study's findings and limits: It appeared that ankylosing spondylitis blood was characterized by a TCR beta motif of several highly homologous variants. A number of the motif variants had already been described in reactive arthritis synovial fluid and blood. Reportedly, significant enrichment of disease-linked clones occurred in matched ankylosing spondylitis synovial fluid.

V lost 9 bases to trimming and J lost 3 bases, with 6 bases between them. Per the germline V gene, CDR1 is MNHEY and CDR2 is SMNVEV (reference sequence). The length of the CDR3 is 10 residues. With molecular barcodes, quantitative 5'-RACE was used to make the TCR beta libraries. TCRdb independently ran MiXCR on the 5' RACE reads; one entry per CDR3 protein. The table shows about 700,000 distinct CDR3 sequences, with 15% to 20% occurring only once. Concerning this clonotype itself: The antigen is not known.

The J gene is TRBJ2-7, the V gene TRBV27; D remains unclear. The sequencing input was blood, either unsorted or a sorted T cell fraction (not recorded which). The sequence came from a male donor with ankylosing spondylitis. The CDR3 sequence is CARLHYEQYF. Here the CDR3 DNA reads TGTGCCAGACTCCACTACGAGCAGTACTTC.